These 20 T cell receptor beta chains came from one sample sequenced in a study of yellow fever vaccine responses in identical twins. A single record per CDR3 protein comes from TCRdb applying MiXCR to the RT-PCR reads. This table has 30,000 to 40,000 distinct CDR3 sequences, 50% to 65% appearing once. The sample was T cells from blood (PBMCs), unsorted or a sorted subset (not recorded which), taken before or after yellow fever vaccination (not recorded which). Receptors were obtained from a woman between 18 and 29 years old who received the yellow fever vaccine.

V and J are TRBV7-3 and TRBJ1-4; D not certain. Germline values: CDR1 SGHTA, CDR2 FQGTGA. Trimming removed 0 bases from V and 8 bases from J, with 13 bases in between. CDR3 length: 15 amino acids. CDR3 sequence reads: CASSLTGSRREKLFF. In DNA form, the CDR3 reads TGTGCCAGCAGCTTAACAGGGTCGAGAAGGGAAAAACTGTTTTTT. The variable domain in full, with the rest retrieved from reference TRBV7-3 and TRBJ1-4, is GAGVSQTPSNKVTEKGKYVELRCDPISGHTALYWYRQSLGQGPEFLIYFQGTGAADDSGLPNDRFFAVRPEGSVSTLKIQRTERGDSAVYLCASSLTGSRREKLFFGSGTQLSVL.

This clonotype was recorded a few times. The V and J genes are TRBV29-1 and TRBJ2-1; tentatively, D is TRBD2 (6 bases). Germline V gene lookup returns CDR1 SQVTM and CDR2 ANQGSEA. V lost 4 bases to trimming and J lost 2 bases, with 12 bases between them. This CDR3 is 14 amino acids long. This CDR3 reads CSVGSSAAYNEQFF. The CDR3 nucleotides are TGCAGCGTTGGGTCTAGCGCTGCCTACAATGAGCAGTTCTTC.

The chain links TRBV18 to TRBJ2-2; D uncertain. Trimming pared 3 bases from V and 4 bases from J, leaving 12 bases between. Germline V gives CDR1 KGHSH, CDR2 LQKENI. The CDR3 length is 15 residues. DNA of the CDR3: TGTGCCAGCTCACCCCCGATCGCAAGCACCGGGGAGCTGTTTTTT. This sequence encodes CASSPPIASTGELFF.

This clonotype turned up a few times. CDR3 sequence: CASSSPASSNQETQYF. The CDR3 coding sequence is TGTGCCAGCAGCTCCCCGGCTAGCTCGAATCAAGAGACCCAGTACTTC. V is TRBV11-1 and J is TRBJ2-5, with a weak D call TRBD2 (5 bases). Germline loops: CDR1 SGHAT, CDR2 FQDESV (reference sequence). V lost 4 bases and J lost 2, with 17 bases in between. The length of the CDR3 is 16 residues.

The chain is built from TRBV11-1 and TRBJ2-3; no firm D call. Trimming took off 1 base at V and 0 bases at J, with 2 bases between the two ends. Per the germline V gene, CDR1 is SGHAT and CDR2 is FQDESV (reference sequence). The CDR3 loop spans 13 amino acids. Here the CDR3 reads CASSLGSTDTQYF. The CDR3 nucleotides are TGTGCCAGCAGCTTAGGAAGCACAGATACGCAGTATTTT.

The genes are TRBV18 and TRBJ2-5; D not resolved. V was clipped by 3 bases and J by 3 bases, with 5 bases between them. The CDR3 consists of 12 residues. The germline gives CDR1 KGHSH, CDR2 LQKENI. In DNA form, the CDR3 reads TGTGCCAGCTCACCTGCCAAAGAGACCCAGTACTTC. Its protein is CASSPAKETQYF.

V usage is TRBV20-1 and J usage is TRBJ2-1, with D possibly being TRBD1 (6 bases). V was trimmed by 2 bases and J by 4 bases, leaving 15 bases between them. Germline CDR1 is DFQATT and CDR2 is SNEGSKA (reference sequence). CDR3 length equals 15 residues. In nucleotides, the CDR3 is TGCAGTGCTAGATACTGGACAGCCAGGTACAATGAGCAGTTCTTC. The encoded protein is CSARYWTARYNEQFF.

This sequence joins TRBV18 and TRBJ1-2, with 7 bases that match TRBD1. Unmatched junction bases numbered 8, after V lost 3 bases and J lost 4 bases. Germline V gives CDR1 KGHSH, CDR2 LQKENI. There are 15 residues in the CDR3. The CDR3 nucleotides read TGTGCCAGCTCACCGGGGATGCAGGGGGGCTATGGCTACACCTTC. Its protein is CASSPGMQGGYGYTF.

For this clonotype: The junction differs from germline at one of its ends, possibly a read error. This chain joins TRBV10-1 and TRBJ2-3; TRBD2 might be the D (6 bases). The CDR3 spans 12 residues. Germline V CDR1 and CDR2: WNHNN, SYGVQD (reference sequence). For the CDR3, the DNA is TGCCCCAGCAGTGAGTCAGGAGGGACGCAGTATTTT. As protein: CPSSESGGTQYF.

The V call is TRBV19, the J call TRBJ2-1; D is perhaps TRBD2 (5 bases). V was clipped by 2 bases and J by 8 bases, with 13 bases between them. Germline V gene data show CDR1 as LNHDA and CDR2 as SQIVND (reference sequence). The CDR3 length is 14 residues. CDR3 residues: CASSIRLVRDEQFF. The CDR3 DNA reads TGTGCCAGTAGTATACGCTTAGTGAGGGATGAGCAGTTCTTC.

This chain uses TRBV7-9 with TRBJ1-5, with D uncertain. Germline values: CDR1 SEHNR, CDR2 FQNEAQ (reference sequence). Trimming took 0 bases from V and 7 from J, leaving 4 bases between them. The CDR3 loop spans 12 amino acids. The CDR3, as DNA: TGTGCCAGCAGCTTAGCGCTACAGCCCCAGCATTTT. Translated: CASSLALQPQHF.

The J gene is TRBJ2-7, the V gene TRBV15, with D perhaps given as TRBD1 or TRBD2 (6 bases each). The CDR3 totals 15 residues. Per the germline V gene, CDR1 is LNHNV and CDR2 is YYDKDF (reference sequence). The V end was cut by 3 bases, the J end by 4 bases, with 16 bases between. The CDR3 spells CATSSLGGKSYEQYF. DNA for the CDR3: TGTGCCACCAGCAGCTTAGGGGGGAAAAGTTACGAGCAGTACTTC. Complete variable domain (other parts from reference TRBV15 and TRBJ2-7): DAMVIQNPRYQVTQFGKPVTLSCSQTLNHNVMYWYQQKSSQAPKLLFHYYDKDFNNEADTPDNFQSRRPNTSFCFLDIRSPGLGDTAMYLCATSSLGGKSYEQYFGPGTRLTVT.

V and J are TRBV4-1 and TRBJ1-5; possibly TRBD1 for D (6 bases). V was shortened by 3 bases and J by 8 bases, with 14 bases between the two germline ends. The V gene's germline CDR1 is MGHRA and CDR2 YSYEKL. CDR3 length equals 14 residues. Here the CDR3 DNA reads TGCGCCAGCAGCCATGAACAGGGCATTGAGCCCCAGCATTTT. Encoded protein: CASSHEQGIEPQHF.

The J gene is TRBJ2-1, the V gene TRBV6-1, with D possibly being TRBD2 (6 bases). There are 15 residues in the CDR3. Germline V gives CDR1 MNHNS, CDR2 SASEGT. Deletions cut 8 bases from V and 4 bases from J, with 18 bases between. The DNA for the CDR3 is TGTGCCAGCCCCTCGGTGGGGAGGTTATACAATGAGCAGTTCTTC. Translating gives CASPSVGRLYNEQFF.

V and J are TRBV20-1 and TRBJ2-5; D is unresolved. The length of the CDR3 is 14 residues. Germline CDR1 DFQATT, CDR2 SNEGSKA (reference sequence). Trimming pared 3 bases from V and 2 bases from J, leaving 13 bases between. CDR3 sequence reads: CSARGSTEQETQYF. DNA of the CDR3: TGCAGTGCTAGGGGCTCTACCGAACAAGAGACCCAGTACTTC.

J is TRBJ2-2 and V is TRBV15; a weak D match, TRBD2 (5 bases). The CDR3 covers 18 residues. The germline gives CDR1 LNHNV, CDR2 YYDKDF (reference sequence). V lost 1 base to trimming and J lost 0 bases, with 15 bases between them. Written as DNA, the CDR3 is TGTGCCACCAGCAGAGCCCCAGTAGGGAGAACGAACACCGGGGAGCTGTTTTTT. Amino acid sequence: CATSRAPVGRTNTGELFF.

In this sample, this clonotype turned up a few times. V is TRBV18 and J is TRBJ1-1; a weak D match, TRBD1 (6 bases). The germline V gene encodes CDR1 KGHSH and CDR2 LQKENI. V lost 1 base and J 6 bases, leaving 15 bases between the germline ends. The CDR3 runs 15 residues. For the CDR3, the DNA is TGTGCCAGCTCACCACTCGGGGGGCAAGTGCCTGAAGCTTTCTTT. This codes for CASSPLGGQVPEAFF.

This sequence joins TRBV11-1 and TRBJ2-1; TRBD1 aligns across 7 bases. The CDR3 runs 15 residues. V lost 5 bases to trimming and J lost 8 bases; unmatched junction nucleotides: 12. Looked up from germline, CDR1 is SGHAT and CDR2 is FQDESV (reference sequence). The chain's CDR3 is CASSIPSIRGHEQFF. Here the CDR3 DNA reads TGTGCCAGCAGCATACCATCTATAAGGGGGCATGAGCAGTTCTTC.

The CDR3 sequence: CASSLGAGPYNEQFF. The CDR3 DNA is TGTGCCAGCAGCTTAGGGGCCGGGCCCTACAATGAGCAGTTCTTC. The rearrangement uses TRBV11-1 and TRBJ2-1; D is ambiguous. V gave up 1 base and J gave up 2 bases, with 9 bases separating them. The length of the CDR3 is 15 residues. Germline CDR1 is SGHAT and CDR2 is FQDESV (reference sequence).

There are a few counts of this clonotype. The chain recombines TRBV2 with TRBJ2-3; perhaps TRBD2 as D (6 bases). Germline CDR1 SNHLY, CDR2 FYNNEI. This CDR3 has 16 amino acids. The V and J ends lost 8 bases and 0 bases respectively, with 18 bases between them. CDR3 residues: CASAWDFSPSTDTQYF. The CDR3 nucleotides are TGTGCCAGCGCATGGGACTTCTCCCCTAGCACAGATACGCAGTATTTT.